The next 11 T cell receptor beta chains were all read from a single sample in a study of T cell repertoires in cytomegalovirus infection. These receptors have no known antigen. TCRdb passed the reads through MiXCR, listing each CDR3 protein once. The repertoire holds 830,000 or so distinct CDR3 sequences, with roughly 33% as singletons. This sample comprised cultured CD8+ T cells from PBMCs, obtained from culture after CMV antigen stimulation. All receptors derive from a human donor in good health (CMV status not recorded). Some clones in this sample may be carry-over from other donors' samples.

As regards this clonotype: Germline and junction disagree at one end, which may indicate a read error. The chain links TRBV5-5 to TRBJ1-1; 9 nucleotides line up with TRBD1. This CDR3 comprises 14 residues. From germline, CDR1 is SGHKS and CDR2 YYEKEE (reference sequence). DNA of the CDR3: TGTGCCAGCATCTTGGACAGGGGATACACTGAAGCTTTCTTT. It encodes CASILDRGYTEAFF.

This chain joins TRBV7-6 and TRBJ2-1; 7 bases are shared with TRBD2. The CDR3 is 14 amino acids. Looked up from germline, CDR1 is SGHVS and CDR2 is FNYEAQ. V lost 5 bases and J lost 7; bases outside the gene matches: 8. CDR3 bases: TGTGCCAGCAGCCCCTGGGAGGGGATAAATGAGCAGTTCTTC. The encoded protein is CASSPWEGINEQFF.

This chain's CDR3 is CASSSGDSPNTEAFF. The CDR3 coding sequence is TGTGCCAGCAGTTCGGGGGACAGCCCGAACACTGAAGCTTTCTTT. The rearrangement links TRBV12-3 or TRBV12-4 to TRBJ1-1; 7 bases map to TRBD1. This CDR3 comprises 15 residues. The junction had 6 bases not matched to a gene; V was cut back by 4 bases and J by 1 base.

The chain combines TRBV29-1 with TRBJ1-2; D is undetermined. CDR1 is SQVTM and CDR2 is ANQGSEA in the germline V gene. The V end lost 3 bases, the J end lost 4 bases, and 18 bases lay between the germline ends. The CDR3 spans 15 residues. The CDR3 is CSVDSPLSGSYGYTF. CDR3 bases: TGCAGCGTTGACTCTCCCCTCTCTGGGTCCTATGGCTACACCTTC.

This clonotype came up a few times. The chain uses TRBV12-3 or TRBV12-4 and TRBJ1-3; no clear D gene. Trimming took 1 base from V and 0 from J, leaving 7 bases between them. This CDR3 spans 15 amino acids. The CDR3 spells CASSLEHISGNTIYF. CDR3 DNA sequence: TGTGCCAGCAGTTTAGAACATATCTCTGGAAACACCATATATTTT.

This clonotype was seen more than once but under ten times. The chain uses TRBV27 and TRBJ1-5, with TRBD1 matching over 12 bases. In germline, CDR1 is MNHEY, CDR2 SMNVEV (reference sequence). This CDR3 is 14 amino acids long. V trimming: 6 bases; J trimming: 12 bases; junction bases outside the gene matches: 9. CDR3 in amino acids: CASRGTGGAKRQHF. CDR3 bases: TGTGCCAGCAGGGGGACAGGGGGCGCTAAGCGCCAGCATTTT.

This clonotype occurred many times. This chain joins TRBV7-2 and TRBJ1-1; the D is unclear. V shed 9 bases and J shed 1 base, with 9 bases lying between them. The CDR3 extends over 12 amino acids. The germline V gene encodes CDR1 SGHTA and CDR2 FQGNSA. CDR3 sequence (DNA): TGTGCCAGTCTGAGAGAGAACACTGAAGCTTTCTTT. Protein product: CASLRENTEAFF.

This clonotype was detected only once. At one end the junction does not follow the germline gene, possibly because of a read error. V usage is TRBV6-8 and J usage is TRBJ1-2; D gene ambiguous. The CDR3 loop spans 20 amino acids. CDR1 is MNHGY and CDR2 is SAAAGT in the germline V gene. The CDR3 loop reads CANSLLNPTSAGKDSYGYTF. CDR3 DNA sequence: TGTGCCAACAGTTTACTCAACCCTACCTCGGCAGGCAAAGATTCCTATGGCTACACCTTC.

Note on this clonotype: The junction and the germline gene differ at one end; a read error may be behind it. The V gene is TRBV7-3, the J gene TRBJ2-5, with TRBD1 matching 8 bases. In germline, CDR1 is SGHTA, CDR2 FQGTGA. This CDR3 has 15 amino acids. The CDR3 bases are TGTGCCAGCAGTTTAACCGGGACAGGTCAAGAGACCCAGTACTTC. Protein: CASSLTGTGQETQYF. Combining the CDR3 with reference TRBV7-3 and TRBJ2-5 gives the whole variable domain GAGVSQTPSNKVTEKGKYVELRCDPISGHTALYWYRQSLGQGPEFLIYFQGTGAADDSGLPNDRFFAVRPEGSVSTLKIQRTERGDSAVYLCASSLTGTGQETQYFGPGTRLLVL.

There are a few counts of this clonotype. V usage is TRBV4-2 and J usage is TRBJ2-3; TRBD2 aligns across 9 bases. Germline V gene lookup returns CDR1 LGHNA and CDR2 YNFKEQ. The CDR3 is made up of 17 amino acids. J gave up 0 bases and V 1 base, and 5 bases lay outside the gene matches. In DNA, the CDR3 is TGTGCCAGCAGCCAAGTGACTAGCGGTCCCAGCACAGATACGCAGTATTTT. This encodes CASSQVTSGPSTDTQYF.

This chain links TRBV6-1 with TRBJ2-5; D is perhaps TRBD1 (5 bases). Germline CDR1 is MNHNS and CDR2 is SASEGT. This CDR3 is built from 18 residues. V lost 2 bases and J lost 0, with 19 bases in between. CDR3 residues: CASSETPYPSGYQETQYF. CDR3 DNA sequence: TGTGCCAGCAGTGAAACCCCATACCCGTCAGGGTACCAAGAGACCCAGTACTTC.